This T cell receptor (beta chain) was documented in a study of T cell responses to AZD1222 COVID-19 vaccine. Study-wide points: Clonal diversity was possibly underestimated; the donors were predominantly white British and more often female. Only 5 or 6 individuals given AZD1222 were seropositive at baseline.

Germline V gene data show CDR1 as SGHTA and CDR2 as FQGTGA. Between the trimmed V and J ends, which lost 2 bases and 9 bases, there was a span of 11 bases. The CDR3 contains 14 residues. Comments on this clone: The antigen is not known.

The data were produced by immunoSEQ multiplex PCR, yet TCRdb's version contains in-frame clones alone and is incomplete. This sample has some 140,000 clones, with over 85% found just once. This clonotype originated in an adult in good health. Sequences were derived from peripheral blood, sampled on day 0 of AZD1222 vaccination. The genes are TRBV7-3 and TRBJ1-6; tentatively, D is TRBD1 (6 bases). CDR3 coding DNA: TGTGCCAGCAGCTTACGGCAGGGGCTTTCACCCCTCCACTTT. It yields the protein CASSLRQGLSPLHF.